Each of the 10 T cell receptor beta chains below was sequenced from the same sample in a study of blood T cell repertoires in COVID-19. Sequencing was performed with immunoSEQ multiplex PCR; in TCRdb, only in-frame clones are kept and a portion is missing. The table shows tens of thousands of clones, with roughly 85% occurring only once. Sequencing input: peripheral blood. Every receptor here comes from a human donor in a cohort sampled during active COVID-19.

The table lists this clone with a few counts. The CDR3 DNA reads as TGTGCCAGCACTCAACGGGGCAATCAGCCCCAGCATTTT. It yields the protein CASTQRGNQPQHF. V usage is TRBV6-5 and J usage is TRBJ1-5; no clear D gene. CDR1 is MNHEY, CDR2 SVGAGI, per germline. V lost 7 bases and J 2 bases, leaving 9 bases between the germline ends. The CDR3 runs to 13 residues.

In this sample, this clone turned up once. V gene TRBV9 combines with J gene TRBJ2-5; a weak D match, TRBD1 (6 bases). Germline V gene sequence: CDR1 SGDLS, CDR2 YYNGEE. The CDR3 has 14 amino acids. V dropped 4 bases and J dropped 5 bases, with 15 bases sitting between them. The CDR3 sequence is CASSIEGGRETQYF. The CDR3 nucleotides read TGTGCCAGCAGCATAGAAGGGGGAAGGGAGACCCAGTACTTC.

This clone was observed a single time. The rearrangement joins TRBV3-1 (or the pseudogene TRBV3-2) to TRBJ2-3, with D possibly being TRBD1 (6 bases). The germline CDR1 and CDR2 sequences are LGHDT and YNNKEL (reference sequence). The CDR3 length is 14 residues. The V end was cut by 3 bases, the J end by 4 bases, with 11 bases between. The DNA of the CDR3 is TGTGCCAGCAGCCATCAGGGGCGCTCAGATACGCAGTATTTT. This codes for CASSHQGRSDTQYF.

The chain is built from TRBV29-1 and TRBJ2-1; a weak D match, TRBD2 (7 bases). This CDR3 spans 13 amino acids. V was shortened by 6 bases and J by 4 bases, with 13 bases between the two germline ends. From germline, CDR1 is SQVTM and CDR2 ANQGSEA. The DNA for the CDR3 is TGCAGCGTGAGGGGGGGCCTATACAATGAGCAGTTCTTC. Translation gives CSVRGGLYNEQFF.

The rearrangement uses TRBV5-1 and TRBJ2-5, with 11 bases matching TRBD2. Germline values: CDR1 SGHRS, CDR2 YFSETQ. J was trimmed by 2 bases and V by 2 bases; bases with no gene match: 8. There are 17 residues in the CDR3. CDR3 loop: CASSFGLAGGWQETQYF. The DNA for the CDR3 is TGCGCCAGCAGCTTTGGGCTAGCGGGGGGCTGGCAAGAGACCCAGTACTTC.

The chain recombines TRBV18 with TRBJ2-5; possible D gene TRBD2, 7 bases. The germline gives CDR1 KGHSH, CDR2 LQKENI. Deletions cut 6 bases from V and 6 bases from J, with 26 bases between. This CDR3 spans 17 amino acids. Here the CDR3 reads CASSPRGGAGSTKTQYF. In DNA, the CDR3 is TGTGCCAGCTCCCCGAGGGGGGGGGCCGGATCCACGAAGACCCAGTACTTC.

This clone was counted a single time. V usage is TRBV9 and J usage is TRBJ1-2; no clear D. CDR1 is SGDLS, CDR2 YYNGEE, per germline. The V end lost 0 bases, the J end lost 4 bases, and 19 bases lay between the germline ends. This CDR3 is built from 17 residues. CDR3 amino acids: CASSVEPGRRVPYGYTF. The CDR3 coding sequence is TGTGCCAGCAGCGTAGAGCCCGGGAGACGTGTACCCTATGGCTACACCTTC.

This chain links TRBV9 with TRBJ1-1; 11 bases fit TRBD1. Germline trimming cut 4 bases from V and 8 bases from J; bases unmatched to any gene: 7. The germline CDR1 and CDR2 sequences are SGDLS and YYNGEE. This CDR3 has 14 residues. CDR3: CASSYGGTGGEAFF. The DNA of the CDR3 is TGTGCCAGCAGCTACGGGGGGACAGGGGGAGAAGCTTTCTTT.

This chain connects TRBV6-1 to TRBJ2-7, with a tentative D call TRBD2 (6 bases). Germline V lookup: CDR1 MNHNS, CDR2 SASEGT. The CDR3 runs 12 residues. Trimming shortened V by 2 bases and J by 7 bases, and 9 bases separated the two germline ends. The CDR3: CASSEPRGEQYF. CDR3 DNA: TGTGCCAGCAGTGAACCCCGGGGGGAGCAGTACTTC.

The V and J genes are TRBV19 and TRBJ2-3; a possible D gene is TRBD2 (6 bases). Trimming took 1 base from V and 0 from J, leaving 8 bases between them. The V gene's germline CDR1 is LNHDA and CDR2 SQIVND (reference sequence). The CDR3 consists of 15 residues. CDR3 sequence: CASSIAGESTDTQYF. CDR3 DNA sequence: TGTGCCAGTAGTATAGCGGGGGAAAGCACAGATACGCAGTATTTT.